Reported below is one TCR beta chain. Its antigen is undetermined. The data derive from a study of vaccination effects on CD4 cells after COVID-19. V was clipped by 6 bases and J by 2 bases; unmatched bases: 5. The CDR3 runs to 14 residues. The germline CDR1 and CDR2 sequences are MNHEY and SVGAGI. ViraFEST used viral peptide pools to expand antigen-specific CD4+ T cells before sequencing. When more than 9 days of culture had elapsed, CD4+ T cells were isolated. Either the BNT162b2 or mRNA-1273 vaccine was given to participants in two doses. Produced via immunoSEQ multiplex PCR; TCRdb's table is partial and in-frame only. The sample carries tens of thousands of clones, around 82% recorded once.

The sequencing here drew on CD4+ T cells from PBMCs cultured with HCoV-NL63 spike peptides, taken after COVID-19 vaccination. The receptor was derived from a human donor who received a COVID-19 vaccine. Some clones in this sample may be carry-over from other donors' samples. The chain uses TRBV6-5 and TRBJ1-1; TRBD1 matches 8 bases. The CDR3 sequence: CASRTGALNTEAFF. For the CDR3, the DNA is TGTGCCAGCAGGACAGGGGCTTTAAACACTGAAGCTTTCTTT.